This TCR beta chain was recorded in a study of blood T cell repertoires in COVID-19. Study-wide context: Sites across the United States, Italy and Spain contributed samples from acute and convalescent COVID-19. PBMCs, B-cell-depleted T cells, or T cells were the source of the cDNA or gDNA that made up the material.

Study processing details: Reference gene primer amplification gave estimated nucleated cell counts. Repertoires were generated with immunoSEQ multiplex PCR, while TCRdb's copy carries only in-frame clones and drops some. That table is the source of V, J and clone size, and D and trimming were worked out from the DNA. Of approximately 87,000 clones in the sample, approximately 78% were seen once. The CDR3 is 17 amino acids. The V segment lost 3 bases and the J segment 2 bases; nucleotides outside the gene matches: 10. The germline V gene encodes CDR1 GTSNPN and CDR2 SVGIG (reference sequence). The TCR was taken from a woman of 80 years or more with acute or convalescent COVID-19. The sample was peripheral blood. The V and J genes are TRBV30 and TRBJ1-4; 9 bases match TRBD1. CDR3 sequence reads: CAWRPPWGTGTNEKLFF. CDR3 nucleotide sequence: TGTGCCTGGAGGCCCCCCTGGGGGACAGGGACTAATGAAAAACTGTTTTTT.